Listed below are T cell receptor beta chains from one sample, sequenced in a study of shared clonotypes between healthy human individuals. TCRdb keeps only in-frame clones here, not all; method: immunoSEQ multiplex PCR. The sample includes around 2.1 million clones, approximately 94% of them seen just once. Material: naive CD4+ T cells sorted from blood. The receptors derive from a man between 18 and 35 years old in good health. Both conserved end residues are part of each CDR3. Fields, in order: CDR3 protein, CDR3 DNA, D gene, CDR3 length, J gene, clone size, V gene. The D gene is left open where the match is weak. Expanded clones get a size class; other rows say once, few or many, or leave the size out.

CDR3: CASSSGTGVSLAKNIQYF; DNA: TGCGCCAGCAGCTCCGGGACAGGGGTGTCGTTAGCCAAAAACATTCAGTACTTC; D: TRBD1; length: 18; J: TRBJ2-4; size: once; V: TRBV5-1
CDR3: CASSFGTGVNSPLHF; DNA: TGTGCCAGCAGTTTCGGGACAGGGGTAAATTCACCCCTCCACTTT; D: TRBD1; length: 15; J: TRBJ1-6; size: -; V: TRBV27
CDR3: CASSPQGNEQYF; DNA: TGTGCCAGCAGCCCCCAGGGGAACGAGCAGTACTTC; D: -; length: 12; J: TRBJ2-7; size: -; V: TRBV14
CDR3: CAWSQPRNTEAFF; DNA: TGTGCCTGGAGTCAGCCCAGGAACACTGAAGCTTTCTTT; D: -; length: 13; J: TRBJ1-1; size: few; V: TRBV30
CDR3: CASSTNPGTGGYGYTF; DNA: TGTGCCAGCAGCACCAACCCCGGGACAGGGGGGTATGGCTACACCTTC; D: TRBD1; length: 16; J: TRBJ1-2; size: -; V: TRBV7-9
CDR3: CASSYSYRGTTGELFF; DNA: TGTGCCAGCAGTTACTCGTACAGGGGAACCACCGGGGAGCTGTTTTTT; D: TRBD1; length: 16; J: TRBJ2-2; size: -; V: TRBV6-5
CDR3: CASTLGLVEGDEQFF; DNA: TGTGCCAGCACCCTAGGGCTGGTAGAAGGGGATGAGCAGTTCTTC; D: -; length: 15; J: TRBJ2-1; size: -; V: TRBV11-1
CDR3: CASSPGVAGANVLTF; DNA: TGTGCCAGCTCACCAGGGGTAGCTGGGGCCAACGTCCTGACTTTC; D: -; length: 15; J: TRBJ2-6; size: -; V: TRBV18
CDR3: CASREGGRSADTQYF; DNA: TGTGCCAGTAGAGAAGGTGGCAGGTCGGCAGATACGCAGTATTTT; D: -; length: 15; J: TRBJ2-3; size: -; V: TRBV19
CDR3: CASSARGSSGGGTDTQYF; DNA: TGCGCCAGCAGCGCGAGAGGATCTAGCGGGGGGGGCACAGATACGCAGTATTTT; D: TRBD2; length: 18; J: TRBJ2-3; size: -; V: TRBV5-1
CDR3: CAWSVRRGGGNEQFF; DNA: TGTGCCTGGAGTGTACGAAGGGGGGGCGGCAATGAGCAGTTCTTC; D: -; length: 15; J: TRBJ2-1; size: -; V: TRBV30
CDR3: CASEVWQNTGELFF; DNA: TGTGCCAGCGAAGTCTGGCAGAACACCGGGGAGCTGTTTTTT; D: -; length: 14; J: TRBJ2-2; size: -; V: TRBV6-1
CDR3: CASSISGANVLTF; DNA: TGTGCCAGCTCAATCTCTGGGGCCAACGTCCTGACTTTC; D: -; length: 13; J: TRBJ2-6; size: -; V: TRBV18
CDR3: CASSQEWTGIGGYTF; DNA: TGCGCCAGCAGCCAAGAATGGACAGGGATTGGTGGCTACACCTTC; D: TRBD1; length: 15; J: TRBJ1-2; size: -; V: TRBV4-3
CDR3: CASSLPATDEQFF; DNA: TGTGCCAGCAGCTTACCGGCCACGGATGAGCAGTTCTTC; D: -; length: 13; J: TRBJ2-1; size: -; V: TRBV11-2
CDR3: CASSQERLALLYNEQFF; DNA: TGCGCCAGCAGCCAAGAACGCCTAGCGCTTTTATACAATGAGCAGTTCTTC; D: -; length: 17; J: TRBJ2-1; size: -; V: TRBV4-3
CDR3: CASSRAKAGPLHF; DNA: TGTGCCAGCAGTCGGGCTAAGGCAGGACCCCTCCACTTT; D: -; length: 13; J: TRBJ1-6; size: -; V: TRBV6-5
CDR3: CAWRGGNYEQYF; DNA: TGTGCCTGGAGGGGCGGGAACTACGAGCAGTACTTC; D: -; length: 12; J: TRBJ2-7; size: -; V: TRBV30
CDR3: CASSTHRFSNEQFF; DNA: TGTGCTAGCAGCACACACAGGTTTAGCAATGAGCAGTTCTTC; D: -; length: 14; J: TRBJ2-1; size: -; V: TRBV7-7
CDR3: CASSNLAGGGADQPQHF; DNA: TGCGCCAGCAGTAACCTAGCGGGAGGGGGCGCCGATCAGCCCCAGCATTTT; D: TRBD1; length: 17; J: TRBJ1-5; size: -; V: TRBV10-2
CDR3: CASSPTPGVWTEAFF; DNA: TGTGCCAGCAGCCCTACCCCAGGGGTATGGACTGAAGCTTTCTTT; D: -; length: 15; J: TRBJ1-1; size: -; V: TRBV9
CDR3: CASSQDRASGSGRTGELFF; DNA: TGCGCCAGCAGCCAAGATAGGGCTAGCGGGAGTGGGAGGACCGGGGAGCTGTTTTTT; D: TRBD2; length: 19; J: TRBJ2-2; size: -; V: TRBV4-3
CDR3: CASSVDNRGNEKLFF; DNA: TGTGCCAGCAGCGTGGACAACAGGGGTAATGAAAAACTGTTTTTT; D: TRBD1; length: 15; J: TRBJ1-4; size: -; V: TRBV9
CDR3: CASSMRGGSGNTIYF; DNA: TGTGCCAGCAGCATGCGGGGTGGCTCTGGAAACACCATATATTTT; D: -; length: 15; J: TRBJ1-3; size: -; V: TRBV7-3
CDR3: CASSTQIDGEQYF; DNA: TGTGCCAGCTCGACCCAGATTGACGGCGAGCAGTACTTC; D: -; length: 13; J: TRBJ2-7; size: once; V: TRBV18
CDR3: CASSEVLRTDTQYF; DNA: TGTGCCAGCAGTGAAGTCTTACGCACAGATACGCAGTATTTT; D: -; length: 14; J: TRBJ2-3; size: -; V: TRBV2
CDR3: CASSPRTSGGTGELFF; DNA: TGTGCCAGCAGTCCTCGGACCTCGGGTGGTACCGGGGAGCTGTTTTTT; D: -; length: 16; J: TRBJ2-2; size: few; V: TRBV27
CDR3: CASSAGSQETQYF; DNA: TGCGCCAGCAGCGCGGGGTCCCAAGAGACCCAGTACTTC; D: -; length: 13; J: TRBJ2-5; size: -; V: TRBV5-1
CDR3: CASSTSRGNYGYTF; DNA: TGTGCCAGTAGTACCTCCAGGGGGAACTATGGCTACACCTTC; D: TRBD1; length: 14; J: TRBJ1-2; size: -; V: TRBV19
CDR3: CASTLAGNTGELFF; DNA: TGTGCCAGCACACTAGCGGGGAACACCGGGGAGCTGTTTTTT; D: TRBD2; length: 14; J: TRBJ2-2; size: -; V: TRBV10-3
CDR3: CASSLDPNQPQHF; DNA: TGCGCCAGCAGCTTGGACCCGAATCAGCCCCAGCATTTT; D: -; length: 13; J: TRBJ1-5; size: few; V: TRBV5-1
CDR3: CASSPDPWREKLFF; DNA: TGTGCCAGCAGCCCCGACCCTTGGAGAGAAAAACTGTTTTTT; D: -; length: 14; J: TRBJ1-4; size: -; V: TRBV11-2
CDR3: CASSLVGGGAETKNIQYF; DNA: TGTGCCAGCAGCTTAGTAGGTGGGGGGGCGGAGACCAAAAACATTCAGTACTTC; D: -; length: 18; J: TRBJ2-4; size: -; V: TRBV11-1
CDR3: CASSVGNTEAFF; DNA: TGTGCCAGCAGTGTTGGGAACACTGAAGCTTTCTTT; D: -; length: 12; J: TRBJ1-1; size: -; V: TRBV25-1
CDR3: CASSPPGRDGYTF; DNA: TGTGCCAGCTCACCACCCGGCAGGGATGGCTACACCTTC; D: -; length: 13; J: TRBJ1-2; size: -; V: TRBV18
CDR3: CASSLQGDLGEAFF; DNA: TGCGCCAGCAGCTTGCAGGGGGATTTAGGTGAAGCTTTCTTT; D: TRBD1; length: 14; J: TRBJ1-1; size: -; V: TRBV5-1